The 22 T cell receptor beta chains presented below share a single source sample, sequenced in a study of T cell clonality in common variable immunodeficiency. What these receptors recognize is not known. Produced via immunoSEQ multiplex PCR; TCRdb's table is partial and in-frame only. Recorded here are 30,000 to 40,000 clones, none singletons. Study results and limitations: Fewer deletions and N-nucleotide insertions were reportedly seen in common variable immunodeficiency TCR beta sequences.

The sequenced material came from peripheral blood mononuclear cells. The receptors derive from a human donor with common variable immunodeficiency.

About this clone itself: The read falls 3 residues short of the CDR3 end, and the missing part is taken from the germline J gene. The chain links TRBV6-1 to TRBJ1-2; no reliable D call. With 2 bases removed from V and 4 bases from J, the gap between germline ends came to 8 bases. The V gene's germline CDR1 is MNHNS and CDR2 SASEGT. CDR3 length: 13 amino acids. The sequenced CDR3 bases are TGTGCCAGCAGTGAACGGGTAGGCTATGGC. Amino acids: CASSERVGYG. The CDR3 in full is CASSERVGYGYTF.

Incomplete CDR3 DNA: TGTGCCAGCAGTAGACTAGCGGGGGGGAGGGATGAG. Translating gives CASSRLAGGRDE. The full CDR3 sequence reads CASSRLAGGRDEQFF. The chain uses TRBV2 and TRBJ2-1, with 14 bases fitting TRBD2. The DNA ends 3 residues before the CDR3 does, and the rest of the CDR3 is filled in from the germline J gene. The germline V gene has CDR1 SNHLY and CDR2 FYNNEI. The CDR3 loop spans 15 amino acids. The V and J ends lost 5 bases and 8 bases, in that order; junction bases with no gene match: 5.

Notes on this clone: The CDR3 end is not reached by the read, which stops 3 residues before it; the germline J gene fills it in. V is TRBV18 and J is TRBJ2-7, with 7 bases identical to TRBD1. Per the germline V gene, CDR1 is KGHSH and CDR2 is LQKENI. CDR3 size: 14 residues. The V segment lost 4 bases and the J segment 3 bases; nucleotides outside the gene matches: 6. The covered CDR3 bases are TGTGCCAGCTCACACGGGACAGTGGACTACGAG. It is translated as CASSHGTVDYE. Given in full, the CDR3 is CASSHGTVDYEQYF.

A word on this clone: From the germline J gene comes the end of the CDR3, since the read stops 3 residues before it. The rearrangement links TRBV19 to TRBJ1-1; D unresolved. This CDR3 contains 13 residues. The germline CDR1 and CDR2 sequences are LNHDA and SQIVND (reference sequence). The ends were cut back, 1 base at V and 5 bases at J, with 8 bases in the middle. CDR3 DNA (partial): TGTGCCAGTAGTATAGTGGGCCGGACTGAA. Translation: CASSIVGRTE. The entire CDR3 sequence reads CASSIVGRTEAFF.

This clone was recorded a few times. The CDR3 end falls 3 residues outside the read, so it is completed with the germline J gene. This sequence joins TRBV2 and TRBJ2-7; D possibly corresponds to TRBD2 (5 bases). Trimming shortened V by 4 bases and J by 1 base, and 14 bases separated the two germline ends. The CDR3 runs to 15 residues. Germline V gives CDR1 SNHLY, CDR2 FYNNEI. The DNA read from the CDR3 is TGTGCCAGCAGTGTCGGCGGGTTCGTTTCCTACGAG. Amino acid sequence: CASSVGGFVSYE. In full, the CDR3 is CASSVGGFVSYEQYF. Full variable domain (remainder filled in from reference TRBV2 and TRBJ2-7): EPEVTQTPSHQVTQMGQEVILRCVPISNHLYFYWYRQILGQKVEFLVSFYNNEISEKSEIFDDQFSVERPDGSNFTLKIRSTKLEDSAMYFCASSVGGFVSYEQYFGPGTRLTVT.

This clone occurred many times. The read ends 3 residues shy of where the CDR3 ends; the end is completed using the germline J gene. The chain has TRBV5-6 and TRBJ2-7, with D possibly called TRBD1 or TRBD2 (7 bases each). Trimming removed 3 bases from V and 2 bases from J, with 12 bases in between. The CDR3 loop spans 14 amino acids. Germline lookup yields CDR1 SGHDT and CDR2 YYEEEE. Partial CDR3 DNA: TGTGCCAGCAGCTGGGAGGGGGCGACCTACGAG. This translates into CASSWEGATYE. The whole CDR3 reads CASSWEGATYEQYF.

This clone was observed a few times. The sequenced fragment ends 3 residues before the CDR3 boundary, so the rest is inferred from the germline J gene. V and J are TRBV5-6 and TRBJ2-7; TRBD1 agrees at 9 bases. There are 14 residues in the CDR3. Germline V gene sequence: CDR1 SGHDT, CDR2 YYEEEE. The V and J ends lost 4 bases and 5 bases, in that order; junction bases with no gene match: 7. CDR3 residues: CASSPRDRVDEQYF. The sequenced part of the CDR3 DNA is TGTGCCAGCAGCCCCCGGGACAGGGTCGACGAG.

This clone was seen only a few times. The read comes to an end 3 residues before the CDR3 does, leaving the germline J gene to fill in the end. V gene TRBV18 combines with J gene TRBJ2-7, with a possible D match to TRBD1 (5 bases). Trimming pared 6 bases from V and 2 bases from J, leaving 14 bases between. The CDR3 runs 14 residues. Germline values: CDR1 KGHSH, CDR2 LQKENI. CDR3 DNA, as far as it was read: TGTGCCAGCTCCTCGCAGGGCTATACCTACGAG. Protein: CASSSQGYTYE. Given in full, the CDR3 is CASSSQGYTYEQYF.

This clone was counted ten times or more. The observed sequence ends 3 residues before the CDR3 terminus, with the missing tail filled in from the germline J gene. The chain is built from TRBV19 and TRBJ2-2; D is uncertain. This CDR3 region has 11 residues. The V end lost 8 bases, the J end lost 7 bases, and 8 bases lay between the germline ends. Germline lookup yields CDR1 LNHDA and CDR2 SQIVND (reference sequence). The sequenced part of the CDR3 DNA is TGTGCCAGTCGACGCGGCGGGGAG. Residues: CASRRGGE. The whole CDR3 sequence reads CASRRGGELFF.

The CDR3: CASSLGGGSNQPQHF. The part of the CDR3 DNA that was read is TGCGCCAGCAGCTTGGGGGGCGGTAGCAATCAGCCC. The rearrangement joins TRBV5-1 to TRBJ1-5, with D tentatively TRBD1 (5 bases). The read finishes 3 residues shy of the CDR3 end, and the germline J gene is used to complete it. V was clipped by 0 bases and J by 0 bases, with 7 bases between them. The CDR3 extends over 15 amino acids. In germline, CDR1 is SGHRS, CDR2 YFSETQ.

To note about this clone: The observed sequence ends 3 residues before the CDR3 terminus, with the missing tail filled in from the germline J gene. This chain connects TRBV19 to TRBJ1-4; D is undetermined. V was shortened by 5 bases and J by 1 base, with 14 bases between the two germline ends. Germline assignment: CDR1 LNHDA and CDR2 SQIVND (reference sequence). This CDR3 is 16 amino acids long. The CDR3 is CASSPENPGTNEKLFF. The sequenced CDR3 bases are TGTGCCAGTAGTCCCGAGAATCCGGGAACTAATGAAAAA.

This clone was counted between two and nine times. CDR3 sequence: CATKGGYTSNSPLHF. CDR3 DNA, as far as it was read: TGTGCCACAAAGGGGGGGTACACCTCGAATTCACCC. The chain links TRBV19 to TRBJ1-6; tentative D call: TRBD1 (6 bases). The read ends 3 residues early relative to the CDR3; the germline J gene fills the gap. CDR1 is LNHDA, CDR2 SQIVND, per germline (reference sequence). V lost 10 bases, J lost 7 bases, and 20 bases lay in between. This CDR3 has 15 residues.

Regarding this clone: The read terminates 3 residues before the CDR3 end, so the remaining end is supplied by the germline J gene. V gene TRBV30 combines with J gene TRBJ2-2; D is perhaps TRBD1 (5 bases). V lost 2 bases and J lost 5, with 15 bases in between. The CDR3 extends over 15 amino acids. Germline V CDR1 and CDR2: GTSNPN, SVGIG (reference sequence). CDR3 loop: CAWSRRTGGTGELFF. CDR3 bases read: TGTGCCTGGAGTCGTCGTACAGGCGGAACCGGGGAG.

This clone was seen many times. From the germline J gene comes the end of the CDR3, since the read stops 3 residues before it. The V and J genes are TRBV6-2 or TRBV6-3 and TRBJ2-2, with 9 bases matching TRBD2. V lost 9 bases and J lost 5; bases outside the gene matches: 7. Germline CDR1 MNHEY, CDR2 SVGEGT. CDR3 length: 14 amino acids. The CDR3 sequence: CASSLGLATGELFF. CDR3 DNA (partial): TGTGCCAGTTCCCTAGGACTAGCGACCGGGGAG.

This clone was counted at least ten times. The CDR3 is cut off 3 residues early in the read; its end comes from the germline J gene. The chain joins TRBV29-1 to TRBJ2-5, with 7 positions matching TRBD1. The CDR3 loop spans 12 amino acids. V trimming: 6 bases; J trimming: 3 bases; junction bases outside the gene matches: 4. The V gene's germline CDR1 is SQVTM and CDR2 ANQGSEA. CDR3 DNA, as far as it was read: TGCAGCGTGGCCGGGACAGAAGAGACC. Translated, it gives CSVAGTEET. The whole CDR3 is CSVAGTEETQYF.

This clone was observed at least ten times. Read sequence stops 3 residues before the CDR3 end, and the germline J gene provides the missing end. This chain links TRBV29-1 with TRBJ1-1, with TRBD1 matching over 11 bases. The CDR3 extends over 15 amino acids. Germline V gene lookup returns CDR1 SQVTM and CDR2 ANQGSEA. With 6 bases clipped from V and 1 base from J, the junction kept 7 bases outside the gene matches. CDR3 in amino acids: CSVGGTGGGNTEAFF. The sequenced CDR3 bases are TGCAGCGTCGGCGGGACAGGGGGGGGGAACACTGAA.

Notes on this clone: The CDR3 goes on 3 residues after the read ends, and that part is filled in from the germline J gene. The gene calls are TRBV7-9 and TRBJ1-1; D perhaps matches TRBD1 (6 bases). Trimming stripped 7 bases from V and 0 bases from J, with 15 bases between. This CDR3 is 15 amino acids long. Germline V gives CDR1 SEHNR, CDR2 FQNEAQ (reference sequence). CDR3 DNA (partial): TGTGCCAGCACTCCGGCGGGGGCGGTGAACACTGAA. It is translated as CASTPAGAVNTE. In full, the CDR3 reads CASTPAGAVNTEAFF.

This clone has at least ten counts. The CDR3 is cut off 3 residues early in the read; its end comes from the germline J gene. The rearrangement joins TRBV19 to TRBJ2-6; 7 nucleotides match TRBD1. CDR3 length equals 19 residues. Germline CDR1 reads LNHDA; CDR2 reads SQIVND (reference sequence). The V and J ends lost 4 bases and 0 bases, in that order; junction bases with no gene match: 12. CDR3 bases read: TGTGCCAGTAGTAGGATATGGACAGGTCCTAGCTCTGGGGCCAACGTC. This sequence encodes CASSRIWTGPSSGANV. The whole CDR3 sequence is CASSRIWTGPSSGANVLTF.

In this sample, this clone turned up many times. Coverage ceases 3 residues before the CDR3 finishes, and the germline J gene fills in the end. The chain has TRBV30 and TRBJ2-3, with TRBD2 as a possible D gene (6 bases). Per germline, CDR1 GTSNPN and CDR2 SVGIG (reference sequence). V lost 5 bases and J 1 base, leaving 13 bases between the germline ends. The CDR3 extends over 14 amino acids. The CDR3 region is CAWLGDSRTDTQYF. CDR3 DNA, as far as it was read: TGTGCCTGGTTAGGGGACTCCCGCACAGATACG.

On this clone itself: The CDR3 goes on 3 residues after the read ends, and that part is filled in from the germline J gene. This sequence joins TRBV5-1 and TRBJ2-1; D is unresolved. The CDR3 length is 15 residues. Germline lookup yields CDR1 SGHRS and CDR2 YFSETQ. The V gene lost 0 bases and the J gene lost 0 bases, with 7 bases spanning the gap. CDR3 amino acids: CASSLVRGSYNEQFF. The covered CDR3 bases are TGCGCCAGCAGCTTGGTCAGAGGCTCCTACAATGAG.

Details on this clone: The CDR3 is cut off 3 residues early in the read; its end comes from the germline J gene. V and J are TRBV7-3 and TRBJ1-1; D is undetermined. The CDR3 runs 13 residues. The germline CDR1 and CDR2 sequences are SGHTA and FQGTGA. V was trimmed by 5 bases and J by 4 bases, leaving 11 bases between them. The CDR3 reads CASSDLGRTEAFF. The sequenced CDR3 bases are TGTGCCAGCAGCGATCTAGGCCGCACTGAA.

At least ten counts were recorded for this clone. The CDR3 extends 3 residues past the end of the read, so its final part is completed from the germline J gene. The genes are TRBV2 and TRBJ2-5; 11 nucleotides line up with TRBD1. The CDR3 extends over 17 amino acids. The trim removed 7 bases at V and 4 bases at J, leaving 14 bases unmatched. Germline V gene data show CDR1 as SNHLY and CDR2 as FYNNEI. CDR3 amino acids: CASIGDRGSPRVETQYF. The CDR3 DNA, read in part, is TGTGCCAGCATCGGGGACAGGGGGTCACCGAGGGTAGAGACC.